This TCR beta chain appears in the sequencing data of a study of radiotherapy plus CTLA-4 blockade in lung cancer. Study in general: With 31% of patients having disease control, objective responses were seen in less than 20%.

Method: immunoSEQ multiplex PCR; TCRdb's copy keeps in-frame clones and lacks some. The table includes about 73,000 clones, roughly 84% detected once. CDR1 and CDR2 (germline): KGHSH, LQKENI. The J segment lost 7 bases and the V segment lost 2 bases, leaving 10 bases of the junction unmatched. The CDR3 has 15 amino acids. Points on this clone: Its antigen is as yet unknown.

Whole-study results and caveats: There was expansion of tumor-derived TCR clones in blood after radiotherapy plus ipilimumab. The best prediction of response reportedly came from early blood T cell clone dynamics, with interferon-beta.

Sequencing was performed on peripheral blood, taken from a patient treated with radiotherapy plus ipilimumab. V usage is TRBV18 and J usage is TRBJ2-7; TRBD2 matches 8 bases. This clonotype was sampled from a human donor with non-small cell lung cancer that progressed on radiotherapy plus ipilimumab. This CDR3 reads CASSPSGGAGSEQYF. For the CDR3, the DNA is TGTGCCAGCTCACCATCGGGGGGGGCTGGGAGTGAGCAGTACTTC.